This T cell receptor beta chain was found in a study of cytomegalovirus exposure and HLA in healthy donors. Of note for this clone: What it binds is not known.

Primers included in the PCR were 60 Vbeta and 13 Jbeta primers. The method was immunoSEQ multiplex PCR; TCRdb's version includes in-frame clones alone and lacks a portion of them. The data hold about 140,000 clones, with 70% to 90% observed a single time. Whole-study results and caveats: Apparent HLA restriction characterized most CMV-associated TCR beta chains in a later analysis. HLA alleles showed associations with around 15,000 TCR beta sequences in a later analysis, at a 0.05 false discovery rate. In an earlier analysis, most TCR beta V segments were productive about 87% or about 30% of the time.

The CDR3 sequence is 15 residues long. Germline CDR1 and CDR2: SGHTA and FQGNSA. Trimming cost V 5 bases and J 4 bases; bases outside gene matches: 8. The receptor comes from a man between 50 and 59 years old in good health and CMV-seronegative. The V and J genes are TRBV7-2 and TRBJ2-3; 8 bases line up with TRBD2. Sequenced material: PBMCs. The CDR3 sequence: CASSPGRGGADTQYF. In DNA form, the CDR3 reads TGTGCCAGCAGCCCCGGGAGGGGGGGCGCAGATACGCAGTATTTT. Full variable domain (rest looked up from reference TRBV7-2 and TRBJ2-3): GAGVSQSPSNKVTEKGKDVELRCDPISGHTALYWYRQSLGQGLEFLIYFQGNSAPDKSGLPSDRFSAERTGGSVSTLTIQRTQQEDSAVYLCASSPGRGGADTQYFGPGTRLTVL.